Each of the 30 T cell receptor beta chains below was sequenced from the same sample in a study of blood T cell repertoires in COVID-19. The protocol was immunoSEQ multiplex PCR, while the TCRdb copy is restricted to in-frame clones and leaves out a portion. The table records 140,000 or so clones, about 87% of them present only once. The sample was peripheral blood. These receptor sequences come from a human donor with COVID-19, enrolled during active disease. The donor label of this sample is uncertain.

The chain employs TRBV11-3 and TRBJ2-3, with 10 nucleotides matching TRBD2. V shed 0 bases, J shed 4 bases, and the junction held 13 bases outside the gene matches. CDR3 length equals 19 residues. CDR1 SGHNT and CDR2 YENEEA come from the germline V gene. This chain's CDR3 is CASSLDLIDASGGPDTQYF. The DNA of the CDR3 is TGTGCCAGCAGCTTAGACTTGATAGATGCTAGCGGGGGACCAGATACGCAGTATTTT.

The CDR3 DNA reads TGTGCCAGCAGCTTGGGTTCGGGAGGGAACACTGAAGCTTTCTTT. Protein sequence: CASSLGSGGNTEAFF. The chain carries TRBV5-6 and TRBJ1-1; D is unresolved. The CDR3 has 15 residues. V lost 0 bases and J lost 1, with 10 bases in between. CDR1 is SGHDT, CDR2 YYEEEE, per germline.

The chain couples TRBV4-2 to TRBJ2-1; the D gene is possibly TRBD1 (6 bases). From germline, CDR1 is LGHNA and CDR2 YNFKEQ. This CDR3 is 17 amino acids long. V lost 1 base and J lost 9, with 22 bases in between. CDR3 protein: CASSQGQRQVAYTEQFF. CDR3 DNA sequence: TGTGCCAGCAGCCAAGGCCAACGACAGGTTGCGTATACTGAGCAGTTCTTC.

CDR3: CASSIGYGGAYEQYF. The DNA of the CDR3 is TGCGCCAGCAGCATTGGGTATGGAGGGGCCTACGAGCAGTACTTC. The rearrangement uses TRBV5-1 and TRBJ2-7, with TRBD2 as a possible D gene (6 bases). V shed 4 bases and J shed 2 bases, with 16 bases lying between them. This CDR3 has 15 amino acids. In germline, CDR1 is SGHRS, CDR2 YFSETQ.

The rearrangement links TRBV7-3 to TRBJ2-1; 7 bases line up with TRBD2. The V gene's germline CDR1 is SGHTA and CDR2 FQGTGA. The CDR3 runs to 14 residues. With V trimmed by 4 bases and J by 9 bases, 9 bases remained unmatched. The CDR3 here is CASSSGTITSEQFF. CDR3 bases: TGTGCCAGCAGCTCCGGGACTATTACAAGTGAGCAGTTCTTC.

The chain uses TRBV24-1 and TRBJ2-5, with 9 bases aligning to TRBD2. CDR3 length: 17 amino acids. Trimming at V came to 1 base and at J to 4 bases, leaving 9 bases not matched to a gene. Germline V gene data show CDR1 as KGHDR and CDR2 as SFDVKD. Written as DNA, the CDR3 is TGTGCCACCAGTGATTTCCGTAATAGCGGGAGTGGAGAGACCCAGTACTTC. Amino acids: CATSDFRNSGSGETQYF.

This rearrangement joins TRBV10-3 to TRBJ1-1; a weak D match, TRBD1 (6 bases). V lost 5 bases, J lost 6 bases, and 16 bases lay in between. CDR1 and CDR2 (germline): ENHRY, SYGVKD. The CDR3 spans 14 residues. CDR3 coding DNA: TGTGCCATCAGTTCCCGGGACATTGAGGCTGAAGCTTTCTTT. Translating it yields CAISSRDIEAEAFF.

Notes on this clone: One end of the junction varies from germline; a read error may be responsible. This rearrangement joins TRBV7-7 to TRBJ2-5, with 11 bases aligning to TRBD2. The CDR3 totals 16 residues. Germline V gives CDR1 SSHAT, CDR2 FNYEAQ (reference sequence). The CDR3 region is CASSSYSGREQETQYF. The CDR3 DNA follows: TGTGCTAGCAGCTCATATAGCGGGAGGGAACAAGAGACCCAGTACTTC.

This clone was observed once. This chain uses TRBV5-1 with TRBJ1-1; 7 bases map to TRBD1. Losses at the gene ends were 3 bases for V and 4 bases for J; bases not matched to a gene: 12. Germline assignment: CDR1 SGHRS and CDR2 YFSETQ. This CDR3 has 16 residues. DNA of the CDR3: TGCGCCAGCAGCTGGGAACCTACAGGGGAGACCACTGAAGCTTTCTTT. Translation gives CASSWEPTGETTEAFF.

The rearrangement uses TRBV3-1 (or the pseudogene TRBV3-2) and TRBJ1-6; D gene ambiguous. Per germline, CDR1 LGHDT and CDR2 YNNKEL (reference sequence). Trimming took off 1 base at V and 8 bases at J, with 6 bases between the two ends. The CDR3 is made up of 13 amino acids. The CDR3 sequence is CASSQGLDSPLHF. The CDR3 bases are TGTGCCAGCAGCCAAGGGCTGGATTCACCCCTCCACTTT.

The table lists this clone with a count of one. V and J are TRBV5-6 and TRBJ1-2; D unresolved. V gave up 0 bases and J gave up 6 bases, with 6 bases separating them. CDR1 is SGHDT and CDR2 is YYEEEE in the germline V gene. The CDR3 spans 12 residues. The CDR3 region has the DNA TGTGCCAGCAGCTTGGCTTCAGATGGCTACACCTTC. Its protein is CASSLASDGYTF.

The DNA of the CDR3 is TGCGCCAGCAGCTTGGAGGGGCTAGCGGGATTACGGGAGCTGTTTTTT. The encoded protein is CASSLEGLAGLRELFF. The J gene is TRBJ2-2, the V gene TRBV5-1; 9 nucleotides align to TRBD2. V trimming: 0 bases; J trimming: 9 bases; junction bases outside the gene matches: 9. Germline CDR1 and CDR2: SGHRS and YFSETQ. This CDR3 has 16 residues.

V usage is TRBV19 and J usage is TRBJ2-1, with 7 bases lining up with TRBD2. Trimming at V came to 4 bases and at J to 0 bases, leaving 6 bases not matched to a gene. This CDR3 contains 16 residues. In germline, CDR1 is LNHDA, CDR2 SQIVND (reference sequence). The CDR3 DNA reads TGTGCCAGTAGTACAGGTTCGGGAGGCTCCTACAATGAGCAGTTCTTC. This codes for CASSTGSGGSYNEQFF.

The chain recombines TRBV4-1 with TRBJ2-7, with a possible D match to TRBD2 (6 bases). V was pared by 1 base and J by 0 bases, with 10 bases between. CDR1 is MGHRA and CDR2 is YSYEKL in the germline V gene. This CDR3 region has 15 residues. CDR3 protein: CASSQVADPSYEQYF. The CDR3, as DNA: TGCGCCAGCAGCCAAGTAGCGGATCCCTCCTACGAGCAGTACTTC.

The chain joins TRBV5-1 to TRBJ2-1; D perhaps matches TRBD1 (6 bases). The CDR3 is 14 residues long. Trimming removed 0 bases at V and 13 bases at J, with 17 bases between. Germline values: CDR1 SGHRS, CDR2 YFSETQ. The CDR3 region is CASSLGPGTFQQFF. The CDR3 nucleotides are TGCGCCAGCAGCTTGGGCCCAGGGACATTTCAACAGTTCTTC.

The rearrangement links TRBV13 to TRBJ2-7; 9 positions agree with TRBD1. The CDR3 sequence is 14 residues long. Trimming removed 0 bases from V and 6 bases from J; junction bases left unmatched: 3. Germline V gene lookup returns CDR1 PRHDT and CDR2 FYEKMQ (reference sequence). The CDR3 reads CASSLGVTGGEQYF. In nucleotides, the CDR3 is TGTGCCAGCAGCTTAGGGGTGACAGGGGGCGAGCAGTACTTC.

The rearrangement links TRBV5-1 to TRBJ2-1; 15 nucleotides agree with TRBD2. Germline lookup yields CDR1 SGHRS and CDR2 YFSETQ. After removal of 3 bases from V and 7 bases from J, the junction contained 8 bases not matched to a gene. The CDR3 has 17 residues. CDR3 residues: CASSSGLAGGRGNEQFF. CDR3 coding DNA: TGCGCCAGCAGCTCAGGACTAGCGGGAGGGAGGGGGAATGAGCAGTTCTTC.

V gene TRBV11-1 combines with J gene TRBJ2-7, with a tentative D call TRBD2 (6 bases). The CDR3 consists of 15 residues. V gave up 4 bases and J gave up 5 bases, with 18 bases separating them. Germline V gene sequence: CDR1 SGHAT, CDR2 FQDESV (reference sequence). The CDR3 DNA is TGTGCCAGCAGCTCCCCGTGGACTGCGGGACACGAGCAGTACTTC. It codes for CASSSPWTAGHEQYF. The full variable domain, its missing parts supplied by reference TRBV11-1 and TRBJ2-7, is EAEVAQSPRYKITEKSQAVAFWCDPISGHATLYWYRQILGQGPELLVQFQDESVVDDSQLPKDRFSAERLKGVDSTLKIQPAELGDSAMYLCASSSPWTAGHEQYFGPGTRLTVT.

This clone was found a few times. This sequence joins TRBV6-5 and TRBJ1-2; D ambiguous. The CDR3 runs to 14 residues. V was trimmed by 0 bases and J by 3 bases, leaving 8 bases between them. The germline gives CDR1 MNHEY, CDR2 SVGAGI. The CDR3 here is CASSYSYTDYGYTF. Here the CDR3 DNA reads TGTGCCAGCAGTTACTCGTATACGGACTATGGCTACACCTTC.

This clone was seen only once. The chain recombines TRBV6-5 with TRBJ1-3; D perhaps matches TRBD1 (5 bases). The germline V gene encodes CDR1 MNHEY and CDR2 SVGAGI. The V gene lost 2 bases and the J gene lost 2 bases, with 10 bases spanning the gap. The CDR3 runs to 15 residues. The CDR3 DNA reads as TGTGCCAGCAGTTACAAGACGGGGGCTGGAAACACCATATATTTT. Translating gives CASSYKTGAGNTIYF.

This chain joins TRBV9 and TRBJ1-4, with TRBD1 matching over 7 bases. Trimming at V came to 4 bases and at J to 5 bases, leaving 8 bases not matched to a gene. Germline V lookup: CDR1 SGDLS, CDR2 YYNGEE. The CDR3 length is 15 residues. The CDR3 region has the DNA TGTGCCAGCAGCCCCGGGACAGTCATAAATGAAAAACTGTTTTTT. This sequence encodes CASSPGTVINEKLFF.

This clone occurred once. The CDR3 nucleotides read TGTGCCAGTAGTATAAGACTAGCGGAACAGTATACCAATGAGCAGTTCTTC. This gives the protein CASSIRLAEQYTNEQFF. The chain uses TRBV19 and TRBJ2-1, with 9 bases lining up with TRBD2. CDR1 is LNHDA, CDR2 SQIVND, per germline (reference sequence). CDR3 length equals 17 residues. Trimming at V came to 2 bases and at J to 6 bases, leaving 11 bases not matched to a gene.

The rearrangement joins TRBV3-1 (or the pseudogene TRBV3-2) to TRBJ2-6; no definite D call. CDR1 and CDR2 from the germline V gene are LGHDT and YNNKEL (reference sequence). With 2 bases removed from V and 2 bases from J, the gap between germline ends came to 7 bases. The CDR3 runs 15 residues. For the CDR3, the DNA is TGTGCCAGCAGCCAAAGATTAGCTGGGGCCAACGTCCTGACTTTC. It encodes CASSQRLAGANVLTF.

The V and J genes are TRBV5-1 and TRBJ1-4, with 10 bases that match TRBD1. Germline loops: CDR1 SGHRS, CDR2 YFSETQ. V lost 5 bases to trimming and J lost 8 bases; unmatched junction nucleotides: 12. The CDR3 runs to 16 residues. The CDR3 coding sequence is TGCGCCAGCAGTCCCGACCCCGGGACAGGGGAAGAAAAACTGTTTTTT. Protein product: CASSPDPGTGEEKLFF.

V gene TRBV5-4 combines with J gene TRBJ1-2; D is ambiguous. CDR1 SGHNT and CDR2 YYREEE come from the germline V gene (reference sequence). CDR3 length: 12 amino acids. Trimming left V 3 bases short and J 6 bases short, with 9 bases between. The CDR3 DNA is TGTGCCAGCAGCTCCACCTCAGATGGCTACACCTTC. Its translation is CASSSTSDGYTF.

V is TRBV21-1 and J is TRBJ2-5; no check of the table's D call, TRBD1, against the DNA was made. TRBV21-1 is flagged as a pseudogene. The CDR3 runs to 17 residues. The DNA for the CDR3 is TGTGCCAGCAGCAAAGTATTGGACAGGGAACAAGGGGAGACCCAGTACTTC. It is translated as CASSKVLDREQGETQYF.

The V gene is TRBV19, the J gene TRBJ1-1; 7 nucleotides line up with TRBD1. Per germline, CDR1 LNHDA and CDR2 SQIVND (reference sequence). The CDR3 extends over 17 amino acids. The V and J ends lost 4 bases and 0 bases, in that order; junction bases with no gene match: 11. The CDR3 DNA is TGTGCCAGTAGTAGAGACTTCGGGACAGACCTGAACACTGAAGCTTTCTTT. Translated, it gives CASSRDFGTDLNTEAFF.

The chain recombines TRBV28 with TRBJ1-2, with unresolved D. V lost 6 bases, J lost 8 bases, and 19 bases lay in between. This CDR3 is built from 14 residues. Germline V gene data show CDR1 as MDHEN and CDR2 as SYDVKM. CDR3 coding DNA: TGTGCCAGCAGACTTGTCGCCCCATCTCGCGGCTACACCTTC. The encoded protein is CASRLVAPSRGYTF.

This chain connects TRBV5-1 to TRBJ2-7; possible D gene TRBD1, 5 bases. This CDR3 is built from 15 residues. Germline V gene data show CDR1 as SGHRS and CDR2 as YFSETQ. Trimming pared 7 bases from V and 0 bases from J, leaving 17 bases between. CDR3: CASATGPLSSYEQYF. CDR3 in DNA: TGCGCCAGCGCAACAGGTCCCCTGAGCTCCTACGAGCAGTACTTC.

This clone was recorded a few times. The V and J genes are TRBV5-6 and TRBJ1-4; TRBD1 aligns across 9 bases. Germline loops: CDR1 SGHDT, CDR2 YYEEEE. The CDR3 loop spans 14 amino acids. V gave up 4 bases and J gave up 7 bases; unmatched junction bases: 5. Here the CDR3 DNA reads TGTGCCAGCAGCAAACAGGGGGCCTTTGAAAAACTGTTTTTT. Translated, it gives CASSKQGAFEKLFF.